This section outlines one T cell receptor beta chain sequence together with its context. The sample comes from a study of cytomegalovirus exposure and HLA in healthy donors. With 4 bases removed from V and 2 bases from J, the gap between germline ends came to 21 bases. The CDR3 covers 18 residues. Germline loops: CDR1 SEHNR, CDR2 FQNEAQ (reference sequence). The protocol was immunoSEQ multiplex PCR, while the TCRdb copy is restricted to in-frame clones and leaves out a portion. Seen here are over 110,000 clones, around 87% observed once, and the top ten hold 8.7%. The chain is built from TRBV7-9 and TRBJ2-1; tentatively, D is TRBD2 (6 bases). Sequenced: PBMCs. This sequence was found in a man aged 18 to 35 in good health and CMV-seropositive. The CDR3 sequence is CASSSRDFQYLAYNEQFF. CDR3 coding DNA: TGTGCCAGCAGCTCCCGGGACTTTCAATACCTAGCCTACAATGAGCAGTTCTTC.